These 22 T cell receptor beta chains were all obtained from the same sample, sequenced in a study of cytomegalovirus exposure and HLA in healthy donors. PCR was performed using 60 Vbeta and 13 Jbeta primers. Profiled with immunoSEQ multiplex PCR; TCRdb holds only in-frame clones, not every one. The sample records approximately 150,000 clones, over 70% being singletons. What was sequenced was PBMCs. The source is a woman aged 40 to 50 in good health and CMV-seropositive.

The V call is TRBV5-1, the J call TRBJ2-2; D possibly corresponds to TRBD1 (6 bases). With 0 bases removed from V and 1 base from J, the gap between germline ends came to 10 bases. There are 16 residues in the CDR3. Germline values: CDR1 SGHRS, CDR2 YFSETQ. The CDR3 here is CASSLATGLNTGELFF. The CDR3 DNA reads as TGCGCCAGCAGCTTGGCAACAGGGCTGAACACCGGGGAGCTGTTTTTT.

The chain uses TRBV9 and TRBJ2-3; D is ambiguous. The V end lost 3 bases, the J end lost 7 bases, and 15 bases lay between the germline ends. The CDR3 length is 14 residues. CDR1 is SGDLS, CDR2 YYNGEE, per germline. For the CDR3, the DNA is TGTGCCAGCAGCGCTCAACCTGAGGAGAATACGCAGTATTTT. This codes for CASSAQPEENTQYF.

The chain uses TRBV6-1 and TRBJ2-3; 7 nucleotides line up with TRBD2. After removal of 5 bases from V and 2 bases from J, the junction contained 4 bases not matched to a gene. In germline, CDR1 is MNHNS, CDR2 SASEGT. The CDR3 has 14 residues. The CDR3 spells CASSTREDTDTQYF. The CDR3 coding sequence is TGTGCCAGCAGTACCCGGGAGGACACAGATACGCAGTATTTT.

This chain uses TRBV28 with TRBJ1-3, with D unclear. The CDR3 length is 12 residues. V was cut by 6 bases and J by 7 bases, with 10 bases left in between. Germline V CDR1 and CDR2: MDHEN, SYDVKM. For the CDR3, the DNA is TGTGCCAGCAGATCCCCCTCTAACACCATATATTTT. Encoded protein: CASRSPSNTIYF.

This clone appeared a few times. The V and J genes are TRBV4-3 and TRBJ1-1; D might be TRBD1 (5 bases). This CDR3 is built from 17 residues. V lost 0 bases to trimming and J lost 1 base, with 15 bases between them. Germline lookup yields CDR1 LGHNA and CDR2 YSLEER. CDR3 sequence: CASSQDQVVGPNTEAFF. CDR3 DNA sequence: TGCGCCAGCAGCCAAGATCAGGTGGTGGGGCCGAACACTGAAGCTTTCTTT.

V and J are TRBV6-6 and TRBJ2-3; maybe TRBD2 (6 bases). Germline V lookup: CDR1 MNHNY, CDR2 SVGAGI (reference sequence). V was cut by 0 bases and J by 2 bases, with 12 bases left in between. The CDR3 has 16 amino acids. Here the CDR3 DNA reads TGTGCCAGCAGTTACTCGAGTGCGGGGAACACAGATACGCAGTATTTT. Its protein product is CASSYSSAGNTDTQYF.

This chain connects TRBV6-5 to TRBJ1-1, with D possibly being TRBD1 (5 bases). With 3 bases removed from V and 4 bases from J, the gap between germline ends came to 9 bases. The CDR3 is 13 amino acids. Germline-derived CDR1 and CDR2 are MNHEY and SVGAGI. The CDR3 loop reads CASSYFQGTEAFF. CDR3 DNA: TGTGCCAGCAGTTATTTTCAGGGCACTGAAGCTTTCTTT.

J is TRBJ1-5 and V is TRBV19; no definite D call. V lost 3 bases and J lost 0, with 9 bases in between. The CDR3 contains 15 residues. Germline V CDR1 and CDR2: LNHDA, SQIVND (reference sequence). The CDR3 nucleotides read TGTGCCAGTAGTATTTCCGAGTATAGCAATCAGCCCCAGCATTTT. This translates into CASSISEYSNQPQHF.

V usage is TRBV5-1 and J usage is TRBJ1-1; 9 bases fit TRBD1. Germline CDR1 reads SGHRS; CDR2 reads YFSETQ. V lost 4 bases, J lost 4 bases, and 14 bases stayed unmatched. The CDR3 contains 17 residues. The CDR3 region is CASSVGQGLGGGTEAFF. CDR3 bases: TGCGCCAGCAGCGTAGGACAGGGGCTCGGTGGGGGCACTGAAGCTTTCTTT.

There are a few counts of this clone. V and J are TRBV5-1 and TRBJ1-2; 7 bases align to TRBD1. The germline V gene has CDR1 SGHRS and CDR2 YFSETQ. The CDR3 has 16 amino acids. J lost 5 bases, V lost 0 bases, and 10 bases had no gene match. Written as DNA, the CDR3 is TGCGCCAGCAGCTTGGGCGTGACAGGGATGGGGTATGGCTACACCTTC. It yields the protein CASSLGVTGMGYGYTF.

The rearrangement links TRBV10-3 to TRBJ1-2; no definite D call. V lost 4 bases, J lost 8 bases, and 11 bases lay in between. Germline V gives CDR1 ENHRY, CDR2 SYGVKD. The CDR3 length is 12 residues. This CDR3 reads CAISGEAGGYTF. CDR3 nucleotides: TGTGCCATCAGTGGAGAGGCTGGAGGCTACACCTTC.

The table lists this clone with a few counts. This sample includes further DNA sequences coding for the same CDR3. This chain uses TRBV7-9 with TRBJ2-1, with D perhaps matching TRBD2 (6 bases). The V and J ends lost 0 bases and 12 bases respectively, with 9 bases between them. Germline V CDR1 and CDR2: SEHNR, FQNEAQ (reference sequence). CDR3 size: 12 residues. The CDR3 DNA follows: TGTGCCAGCAGCTTAGCGCAGGGAGGGCAGTTCTTC. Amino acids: CASSLAQGGQFF.

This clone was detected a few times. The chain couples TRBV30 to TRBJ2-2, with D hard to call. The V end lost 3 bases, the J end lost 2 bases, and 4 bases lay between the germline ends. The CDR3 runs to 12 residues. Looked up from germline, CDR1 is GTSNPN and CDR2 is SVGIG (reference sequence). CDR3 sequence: CAWSGNTGELFF. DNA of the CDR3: TGTGCCTGGAGCGGTAACACCGGGGAGCTGTTTTTT.

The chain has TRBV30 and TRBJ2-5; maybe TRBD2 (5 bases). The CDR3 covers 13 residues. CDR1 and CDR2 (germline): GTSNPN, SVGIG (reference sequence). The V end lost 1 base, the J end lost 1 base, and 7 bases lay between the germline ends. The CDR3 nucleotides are TGTGCCTGGAGTGCTAGCAGCCAAGAGACCCAGTACTTC. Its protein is CAWSASSQETQYF.

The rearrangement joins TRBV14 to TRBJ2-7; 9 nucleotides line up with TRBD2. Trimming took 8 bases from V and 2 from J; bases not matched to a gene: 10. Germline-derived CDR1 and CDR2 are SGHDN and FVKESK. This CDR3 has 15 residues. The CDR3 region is CASRQAGGGTYEQYF. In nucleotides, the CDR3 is TGTGCCAGCCGTCAAGCGGGGGGCGGGACCTACGAGCAGTACTTC.

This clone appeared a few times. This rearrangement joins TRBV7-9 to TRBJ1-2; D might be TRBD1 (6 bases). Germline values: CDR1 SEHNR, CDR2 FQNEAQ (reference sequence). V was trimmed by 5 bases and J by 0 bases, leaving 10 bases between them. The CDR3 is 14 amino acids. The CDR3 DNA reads TGTGCCAGCAGCCCCCGGACAGCTAACTATGGCTACACCTTC. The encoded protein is CASSPRTANYGYTF. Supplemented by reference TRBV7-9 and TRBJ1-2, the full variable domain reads DTGVSQNPRHKITKRGQNVTFRCDPISEHNRLYWYRQTLGQGPEFLTYFQNEAQLEKSRLLSDRFSAERPKGSFSTLEIQRTEQGDSAMYLCASSPRTANYGYTFGSGTRLTVV.

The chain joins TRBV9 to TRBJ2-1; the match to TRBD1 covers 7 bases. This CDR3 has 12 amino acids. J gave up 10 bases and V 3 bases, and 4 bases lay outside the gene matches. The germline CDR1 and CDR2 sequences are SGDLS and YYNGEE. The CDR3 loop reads CASSGQGPEQFF. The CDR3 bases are TGTGCCAGCAGCGGACAGGGCCCCGAGCAGTTCTTC.

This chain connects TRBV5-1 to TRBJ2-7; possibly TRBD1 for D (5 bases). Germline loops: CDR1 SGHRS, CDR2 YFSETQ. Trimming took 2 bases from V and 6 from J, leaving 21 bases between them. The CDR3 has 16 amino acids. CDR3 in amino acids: CASSLGVLSGALEQYF. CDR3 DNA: TGCGCCAGCAGCTTAGGGGTCCTAAGTGGGGCGCTCGAGCAGTACTTC.

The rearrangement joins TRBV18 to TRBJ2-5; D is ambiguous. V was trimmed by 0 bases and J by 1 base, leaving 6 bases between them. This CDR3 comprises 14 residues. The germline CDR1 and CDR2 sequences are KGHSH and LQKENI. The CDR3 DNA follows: TGTGCCAGCTCACCACCGGGCCTCCAAGAGACCCAGTACTTC. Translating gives CASSPPGLQETQYF.

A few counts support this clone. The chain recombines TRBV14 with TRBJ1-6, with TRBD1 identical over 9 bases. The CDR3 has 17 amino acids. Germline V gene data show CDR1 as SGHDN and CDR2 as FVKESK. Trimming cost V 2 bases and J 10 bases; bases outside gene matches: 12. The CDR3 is CASSQRGGTGGGSPLHF. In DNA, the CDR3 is TGTGCCAGCAGCCAACGCGGGGGTACAGGGGGCGGCTCACCCCTCCACTTT. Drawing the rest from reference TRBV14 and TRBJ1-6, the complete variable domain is EAGVTQFPSHSVIEKGQTVTLRCDPISGHDNLYWYRRVMGKEIKFLLHFVKESKQDESGMPNNRFLAERTGGTYSTLKVQPAELEDSGVYFCASSQRGGTGGGSPLHFGNGTRLTVT.

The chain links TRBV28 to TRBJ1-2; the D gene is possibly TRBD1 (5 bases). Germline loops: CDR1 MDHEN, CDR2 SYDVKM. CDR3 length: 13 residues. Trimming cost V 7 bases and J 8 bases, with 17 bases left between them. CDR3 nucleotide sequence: TGTGCCAGCACCGTTCCTAATTGGGGCGGCTACACCTTC. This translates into CASTVPNWGGYTF.

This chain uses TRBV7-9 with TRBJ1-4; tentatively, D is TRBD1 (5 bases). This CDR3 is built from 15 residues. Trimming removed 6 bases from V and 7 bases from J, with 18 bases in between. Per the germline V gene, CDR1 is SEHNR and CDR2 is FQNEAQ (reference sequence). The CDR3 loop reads CASRKTGLGSEKLFF. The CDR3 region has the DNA TGTGCCAGCAGGAAAACAGGTTTGGGTAGTGAAAAACTGTTTTTT.